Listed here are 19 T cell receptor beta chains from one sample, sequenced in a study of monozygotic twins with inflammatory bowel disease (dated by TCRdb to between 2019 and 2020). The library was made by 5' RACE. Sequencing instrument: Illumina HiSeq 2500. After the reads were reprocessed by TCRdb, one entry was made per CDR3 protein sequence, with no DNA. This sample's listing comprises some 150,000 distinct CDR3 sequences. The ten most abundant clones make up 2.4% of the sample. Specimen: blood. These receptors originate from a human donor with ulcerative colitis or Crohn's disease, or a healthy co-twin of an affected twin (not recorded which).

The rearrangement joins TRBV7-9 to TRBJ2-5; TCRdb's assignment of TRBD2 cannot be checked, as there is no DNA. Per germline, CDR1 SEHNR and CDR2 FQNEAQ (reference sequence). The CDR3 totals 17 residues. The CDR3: CASSFLGTSGYQETQYF.

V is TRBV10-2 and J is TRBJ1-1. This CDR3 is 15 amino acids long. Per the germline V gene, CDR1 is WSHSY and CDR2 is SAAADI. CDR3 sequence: CASSGSQGEGTEAFF.

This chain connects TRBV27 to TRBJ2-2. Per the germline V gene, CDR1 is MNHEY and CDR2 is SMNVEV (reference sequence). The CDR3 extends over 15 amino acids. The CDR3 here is CASSNIGLNTGELFF.

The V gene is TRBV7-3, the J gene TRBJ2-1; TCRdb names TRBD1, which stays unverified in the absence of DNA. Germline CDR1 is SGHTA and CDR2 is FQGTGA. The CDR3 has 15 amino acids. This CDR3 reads CASSSTGGDYNEQFF. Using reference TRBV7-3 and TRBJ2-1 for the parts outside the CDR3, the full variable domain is GAGVSQTPSNKVTEKGKYVELRCDPISGHTALYWYRQSLGQGPEFLIYFQGTGAADDSGLPNDRFFAVRPEGSVSTLKIQRTERGDSAVYLCASSSTGGDYNEQFFGPGTRLTVL.

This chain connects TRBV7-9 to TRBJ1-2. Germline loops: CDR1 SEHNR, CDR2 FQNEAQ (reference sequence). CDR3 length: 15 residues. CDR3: CASSLDAIANYGYTF.

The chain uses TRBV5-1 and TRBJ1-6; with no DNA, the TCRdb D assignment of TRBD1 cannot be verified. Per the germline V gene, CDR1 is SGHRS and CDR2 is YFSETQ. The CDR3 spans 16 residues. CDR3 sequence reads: CASSLLPTGNNSPLHF.

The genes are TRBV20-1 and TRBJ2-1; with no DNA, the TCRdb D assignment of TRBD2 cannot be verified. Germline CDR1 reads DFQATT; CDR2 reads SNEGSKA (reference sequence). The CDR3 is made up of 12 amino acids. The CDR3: CSIDSPYNEQFF.

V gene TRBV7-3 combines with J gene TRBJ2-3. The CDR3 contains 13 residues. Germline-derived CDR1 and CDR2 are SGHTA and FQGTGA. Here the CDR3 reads CASSLTGADTQYF.

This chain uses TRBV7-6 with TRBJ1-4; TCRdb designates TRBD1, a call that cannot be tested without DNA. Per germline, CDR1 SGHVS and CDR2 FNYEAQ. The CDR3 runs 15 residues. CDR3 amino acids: CASSLAYGRGEKLFF.

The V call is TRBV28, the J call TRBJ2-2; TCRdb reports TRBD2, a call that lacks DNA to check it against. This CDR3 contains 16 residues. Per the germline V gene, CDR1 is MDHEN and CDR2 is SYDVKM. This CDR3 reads CASSFWRGRDTGELFF.

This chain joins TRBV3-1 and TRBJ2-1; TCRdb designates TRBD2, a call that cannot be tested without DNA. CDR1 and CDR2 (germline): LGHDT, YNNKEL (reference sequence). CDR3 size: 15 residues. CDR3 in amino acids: CASSRASGGGNEQFF.

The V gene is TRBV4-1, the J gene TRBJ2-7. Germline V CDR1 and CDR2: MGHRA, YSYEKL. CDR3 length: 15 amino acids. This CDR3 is CASSQDRSRSYEQYF.

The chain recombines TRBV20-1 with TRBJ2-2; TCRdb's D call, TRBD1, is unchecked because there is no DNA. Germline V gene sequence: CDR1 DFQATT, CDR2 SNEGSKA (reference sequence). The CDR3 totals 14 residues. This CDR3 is CSARTGEATGELFF.

This CDR3 is CASSVTVYNEQFF. The chain joins TRBV19 to TRBJ2-1. Germline V gives CDR1 LNHDA, CDR2 SQIVND (reference sequence). The CDR3 spans 13 residues.

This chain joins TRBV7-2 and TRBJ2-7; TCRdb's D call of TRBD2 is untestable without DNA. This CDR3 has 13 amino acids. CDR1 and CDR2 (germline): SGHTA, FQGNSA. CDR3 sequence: CASSFTSGSEQYF.

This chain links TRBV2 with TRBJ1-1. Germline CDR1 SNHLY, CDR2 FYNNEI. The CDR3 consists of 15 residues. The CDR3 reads CAPHPPEGGNTEAFF.

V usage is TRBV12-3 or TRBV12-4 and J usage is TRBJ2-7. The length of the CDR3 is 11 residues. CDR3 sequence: CASSFRYEQYF.

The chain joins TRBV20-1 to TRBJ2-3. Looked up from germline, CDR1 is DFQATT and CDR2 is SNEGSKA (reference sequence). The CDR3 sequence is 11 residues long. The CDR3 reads CSAPKTDTQYF.

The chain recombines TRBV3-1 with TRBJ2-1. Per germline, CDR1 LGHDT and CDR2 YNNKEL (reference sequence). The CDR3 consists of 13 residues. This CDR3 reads CASSQDRENEQFF.